By sample fraction, the clone carrying this T cell receptor (beta chain) is medium-sized (0.01 to 0.1%). Its antigen remains unidentified. The authors' processing: Across clinicopathological groups, CDR3 differences served as the basis for building a distant-metastasis classifier for papillary thyroid cancer. TCRdb redid the clone calls on the PCR reads using MiXCR. Clone size and V and J calls follow TCRdb, not the original study. The repertoire holds some 8,500 clones, with about a third as singletons. These data belong to a study of metastatic and nonmetastatic thyroid tumors. Turning to the study itself: Repertoire comparisons spanned blood and tumor or nodule tissue from malignant and benign thyroid patients.

The CDR3 is 15 residues long. The J segment lost 1 base and the V segment lost 1 base, leaving 3 bases of the junction unmatched. Germline V gene data show CDR1 as SGHVS and CDR2 as FNYEAQ. All patients were untreated before thyroid surgery. Overall study findings and caveats: For both blood and tumor, malignant thyroid tumors reportedly showed significantly higher TCR beta diversity than benign nodules did.

The chain links TRBV7-6 to TRBJ2-7, with TRBD1 matching over 8 bases. Sequenced input: tumor tissue. The TCR originated in a female donor with papillary thyroid cancer or a benign thyroid nodule (not recorded which). Some clones in this sample may be carry-over from other donors' samples. The CDR3 DNA reads TGTGCCAGCAGCTTAGAACAGGGGGGATCCTACGAGCAGTACTTC. The encoded protein is CASSLEQGGSYEQYF. Filled out from reference TRBV7-6 and TRBJ2-7, the complete variable domain reads GAGVSQSPRYKVTKRGQDVALRCDPISGHVSLYWYRQALGQGPEFLTYFNYEAQQDKSGLPNDRFSAERPEGSISTLTIQRTEQRDSAMYRCASSLEQGGSYEQYFGPGTRLTVT.